This TCR beta chain was sequenced in a study of cytomegalovirus exposure and HLA in healthy donors. Study-level findings and limits: Later work found most CMV-associated TCR beta chains apparently HLA-restricted. With high specificity and sensitivity, the classifier reportedly diagnosed cytomegalovirus status.

With respect to this clone: What it binds is not known. The junction departs from the called germline gene at one end, perhaps through a read error.

Primers included in the PCR were 60 Vbeta and 13 Jbeta primers. Authors' processing steps: The authors later counted about 80 million unique TCR beta chains, 9.5 million to 13 million of them shared. The data were produced by immunoSEQ multiplex PCR, yet TCRdb's version contains in-frame clones alone and is incomplete. That table gives V, J and clone size, and the DNA gave D and trimming. This table holds over 150,000 clones, more than 60% found once. This clonotype was sampled from a male donor in good health and CMV-seronegative. Sequencing used PBMCs.

CDR3 region: CASSPPGGPPRVF. The CDR3 DNA sequence: TGTGCCAGCAGCCCGCCGGGGGGTCCCCCTCGGGTCTTC. The genes are TRBV7-2 and TRBJ2-1, with 7 bases lining up with TRBD2. Germline V gene data show CDR1 as SGHTA and CDR2 as FQGNSA. This CDR3 region has 13 residues.